These 16 T cell receptor beta chains were sequenced from one sample in a study of blood T cell repertoires in COVID-19. Here immunoSEQ multiplex PCR was the method, and the copy in TCRdb shows in-frame clones only, minus some. This table has roughly 240,000 clones, around 87% appearing once. Sequenced: peripheral blood. These receptor sequences come from a woman aged 25 to 39 who had recovered from COVID-19.

The chain employs TRBV2 and TRBJ1-4; no firm D call. Trimming left V 6 bases short and J 5 bases short, with 7 bases between. Germline lookup yields CDR1 SNHLY and CDR2 FYNNEI. There are 12 residues in the CDR3. This CDR3 reads CASSNPNEKLFF. The CDR3 bases are TGTGCCAGCAGCAATCCCAATGAAAAACTGTTTTTT.

A note on this clone: Other nucleotide sequences in the sample specify the same CDR3. This rearrangement joins TRBV5-1 to TRBJ1-5; 9 nucleotides agree with TRBD1. After removal of 5 bases from V and 4 bases from J, the junction contained 4 bases not matched to a gene. The germline CDR1 and CDR2 sequences are SGHRS and YFSETQ. The CDR3 loop spans 14 amino acids. The CDR3: CASSEGQGNQPQHF. CDR3 nucleotides: TGCGCCAGCAGTGAGGGACAGGGAAATCAGCCCCAGCATTTT.

The chain recombines TRBV6-5 with TRBJ2-3; no clear D. The CDR3 sequence is 14 residues long. Between the trimmed V and J ends, which lost 5 bases and 0 bases, there was a span of 9 bases. Germline V gives CDR1 MNHEY, CDR2 SVGAGI. CDR3 sequence: CASSPSPSTDTQYF. The CDR3 DNA reads TGTGCCAGCAGTCCTTCCCCTAGCACAGATACGCAGTATTTT.

This chain's CDR3 is CASSPQRGYF. The CDR3 bases are TGTGCCAGCAGTCCCCAGCGGGGGTACTTC. The rearrangement uses TRBV6-5 and TRBJ2-7; 7 bases are a match to TRBD2. V lost 5 bases to trimming and J lost 12 bases; unmatched junction nucleotides: 4. The germline gives CDR1 MNHEY, CDR2 SVGAGI. This CDR3 has 10 residues.

The chain carries TRBV10-2 and TRBJ2-7, with 7 bases lining up with TRBD2. This CDR3 spans 14 amino acids. V shed 8 bases and J 7 bases; nucleotides not matched to a gene: 14. Germline assignment: CDR1 WSHSY and CDR2 SAAADI. In DNA form, the CDR3 reads TGCGCCAGCGCAGCGGGGTACGGTCCGGGGGAGCAGTACTTC. It specifies CASAAGYGPGEQYF.

V and J are TRBV19 and TRBJ1-2; the D is unclear. Trimming removed 3 bases from V and 6 bases from J, with 5 bases in between. Germline-derived CDR1 and CDR2 are LNHDA and SQIVND (reference sequence). This CDR3 has 11 residues. The CDR3 DNA follows: TGTGCCAGTAGTATTGGCCATGGCTACACCTTC. Amino acid sequence: CASSIGHGYTF. Supplemented by reference TRBV19 and TRBJ1-2, the full variable domain reads DGGITQSPKYLFRKEGQNVTLSCEQNLNHDAMYWYRQDPGQGLRLIYYSQIVNDFQKGDIAEGYSVSREKKESFPLTVTSAQKNPTAFYLCASSIGHGYTFGSGTRLTVV.

The rearrangement links TRBV6-2 or TRBV6-3 to TRBJ1-5; TRBD1 agrees at 12 bases. The CDR3 extends over 14 amino acids. Germline CDR1 and CDR2: MNHEY and SVGEGT. The V gene end was trimmed by 5 bases and the J gene end by 7 bases; junction bases not matched to a gene: 3. The CDR3 DNA follows: TGTGCCAGCAGTGGGACAGGGGGCCGACAGCCCCAGCATTTT. The encoded protein is CASSGTGGRQPQHF.

The chain joins TRBV2 to TRBJ2-3; 10 bases are a match to TRBD1. The germline V gene encodes CDR1 SNHLY and CDR2 FYNNEI. The CDR3 loop spans 15 amino acids. V trimming: 7 bases; J trimming: 2 bases; junction bases outside the gene matches: 6. The CDR3 reads CASTEGQGFTDTQYF. The CDR3 nucleotides read TGTGCCAGCACCGAGGGACAGGGGTTCACAGATACGCAGTATTTT.

The rearrangement joins TRBV5-1 to TRBJ2-5; tentative D call: TRBD2 (6 bases). The V end was cut by 5 bases, the J end by 2 bases, with 16 bases between. Germline V gene sequence: CDR1 SGHRS, CDR2 YFSETQ. The CDR3 runs 15 residues. The DNA for the CDR3 is TGCGCCAGCAGAGGAATGGGACGGGGGCAAGAGACCCAGTACTTC. Its protein is CASRGMGRGQETQYF.

The count of this clone is one. V and J are TRBV5-1 and TRBJ1-3; D uncertain. The ends were cut back, 0 bases at V and 2 bases at J, with 9 bases in the middle. Germline values: CDR1 SGHRS, CDR2 YFSETQ. The CDR3 is made up of 15 amino acids. This CDR3 is CASSLVGGTGNTIYF. CDR3 bases: TGCGCCAGCAGCTTGGTGGGAGGCACTGGAAACACCATATATTTT.

This chain links TRBV6-5 with TRBJ2-7, with TRBD1 matching 8 bases. This CDR3 comprises 15 residues. J lost 2 bases, V lost 6 bases, and 9 bases had no gene match. CDR1 is MNHEY and CDR2 is SVGAGI in the germline V gene. The CDR3 is CASRGSDRATYEQYF. CDR3 DNA sequence: TGTGCCAGCAGGGGATCGGACAGGGCCACCTACGAGCAGTACTTC.

This chain uses TRBV30 with TRBJ1-5; unclear D gene. The CDR3 consists of 12 residues. Germline assignment: CDR1 GTSNPN and CDR2 SVGIG (reference sequence). With 4 bases removed from V and 9 bases from J, the gap between germline ends came to 13 bases. For the CDR3, the DNA is TGTGCCTGGATGTACCCGGGGAGGCCCCAGCATTTT. Amino acids: CAWMYPGRPQHF.

This chain joins TRBV6-5 and TRBJ2-5; D might be TRBD2 (6 bases). CDR1 and CDR2 from the germline V gene are MNHEY and SVGAGI. V lost 0 bases and J lost 4, with 12 bases in between. This CDR3 region has 15 residues. The CDR3 nucleotides are TGTGCCAGCAGTTACTCAGCGGGTGTGGGAGAGACCCAGTACTTC. Translated, it gives CASSYSAGVGETQYF.

This rearrangement joins TRBV11-2 to TRBJ2-2; TRBD2 matches at 7 bases. Germline CDR1 SGHAT, CDR2 FQNNGV. The CDR3 is 15 residues long. The V and J ends lost 7 bases and 3 bases, in that order; junction bases with no gene match: 8. CDR3 sequence: CASTRVGGDTGELFF. CDR3 nucleotides: TGTGCCAGCACCCGAGTGGGGGGGGACACCGGGGAGCTGTTTTTT.

V gene TRBV11-2 combines with J gene TRBJ1-1; 11 bases match TRBD1. Germline V gene sequence: CDR1 SGHAT, CDR2 FQNNGV. V lost 5 bases, J lost 5 bases, and 1 base stayed unmatched. The CDR3 covers 13 residues. As DNA, the CDR3 is TGTGCCAGCAGCCGGGACAGGGGGACTGAAGCTTTCTTT. Translated: CASSRDRGTEAFF.

The chain uses TRBV30 and TRBJ2-6; TRBD1 might be the D (5 bases). The CDR3 has 15 amino acids. The germline V gene encodes CDR1 GTSNPN and CDR2 SVGIG (reference sequence). Trimming pared 1 base from V and 4 bases from J, leaving 11 bases between. The CDR3 DNA reads as TGTGCCTGGAGTGCAGGGTCAGGAGGGGCCAACGTCCTGACTTTC. It encodes CAWSAGSGGANVLTF.